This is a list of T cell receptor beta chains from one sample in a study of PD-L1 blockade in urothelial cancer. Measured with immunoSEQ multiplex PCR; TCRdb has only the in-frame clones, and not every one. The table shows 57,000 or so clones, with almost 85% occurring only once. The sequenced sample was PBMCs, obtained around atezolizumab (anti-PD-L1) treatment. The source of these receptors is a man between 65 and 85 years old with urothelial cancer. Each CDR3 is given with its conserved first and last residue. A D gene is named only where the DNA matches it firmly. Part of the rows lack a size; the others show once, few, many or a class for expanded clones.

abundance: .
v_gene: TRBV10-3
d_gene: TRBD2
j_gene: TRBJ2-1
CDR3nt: TGTGCCATCAGTGCCTCCACCGGGACTAGCGGGGGCTCCTACAATGAGCAGTTCTTC
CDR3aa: CAISASTGTSGGSYNEQFF

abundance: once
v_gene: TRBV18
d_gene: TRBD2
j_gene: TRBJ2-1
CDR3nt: TGTGCCAGCTCACCTCCCGGCCTAGCGGGAGAGGGTGTAAATGAGCAGTTCTTC
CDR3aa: CASSPPGLAGEGVNEQFF

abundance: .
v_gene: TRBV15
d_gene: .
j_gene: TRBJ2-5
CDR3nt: TGTGCCACCAGCAGAGCACAGGGTCTCCAAGAGACCCAGTACTTC
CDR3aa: CATSRAQGLQETQYF

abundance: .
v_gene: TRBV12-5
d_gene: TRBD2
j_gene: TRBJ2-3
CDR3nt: TGTGCTAGTGGTTTCCCCAGCGGGAGTGTTGGAGATACGCAGTATTTT
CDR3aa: CASGFPSGSVGDTQYF

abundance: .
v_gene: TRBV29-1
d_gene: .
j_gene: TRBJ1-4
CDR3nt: TGCAGCGTCGCACAGGGCTTAGGGGAAAAACTGTTTTTT
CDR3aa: CSVAQGLGEKLFF

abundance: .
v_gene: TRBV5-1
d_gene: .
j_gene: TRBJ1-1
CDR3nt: TGCGCCAGCAGCTTGGGTGGGGAGGCGGTTGAAGCTTTCTTT
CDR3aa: CASSLGGEAVEAFF

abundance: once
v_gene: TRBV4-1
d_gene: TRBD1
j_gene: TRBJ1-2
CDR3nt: TGCGCCAGCAGCCAGCCGACAGGGGGCGAGGTGGGTGGCTACACCTTC
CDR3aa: CASSQPTGGEVGGYTF

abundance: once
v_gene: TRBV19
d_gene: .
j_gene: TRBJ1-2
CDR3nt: TGTGCCAGTACCGATGCCAGGGTAGGAGGCTACACCTTC
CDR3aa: CASTDARVGGYTF

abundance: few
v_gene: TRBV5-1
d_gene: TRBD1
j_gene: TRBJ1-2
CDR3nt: TGCGCCAGCAGCTTGGTCGCGACAGGGGGTGGCTACACCTTC
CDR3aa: CASSLVATGGGYTF

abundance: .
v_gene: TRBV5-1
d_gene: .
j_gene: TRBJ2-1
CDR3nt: TGCGCCAGCAGCCCCAGGGGTGGTCGGGATGAGCAGTTCTTC
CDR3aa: CASSPRGGRDEQFF

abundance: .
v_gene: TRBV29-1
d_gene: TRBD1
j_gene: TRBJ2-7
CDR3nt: TGCAGCGTTGCCGGGACAGGGGACGGCGAGCAGTACTTC
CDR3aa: CSVAGTGDGEQYF

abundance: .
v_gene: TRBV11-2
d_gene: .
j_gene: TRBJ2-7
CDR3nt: TGTGCCAGCAGCTTAGATACAGGGACCTACGAGCAGTACTTC
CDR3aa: CASSLDTGTYEQYF

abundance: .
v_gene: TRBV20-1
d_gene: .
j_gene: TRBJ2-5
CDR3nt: TGCAGTGCTAGAAACGGAGAGACCCAGTACTTC
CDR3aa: CSARNGETQYF

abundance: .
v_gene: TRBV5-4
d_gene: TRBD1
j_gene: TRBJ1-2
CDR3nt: TGTGCCAGCAGCTTGGGAACAGGGGGAAACTATGGCTACACCTTC
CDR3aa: CASSLGTGGNYGYTF

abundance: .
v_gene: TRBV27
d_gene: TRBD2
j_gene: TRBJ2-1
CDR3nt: TGTGCCAGCCGGGGACTAGCGGTTTTCAATGAGCAGTTCTTC
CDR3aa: CASRGLAVFNEQFF

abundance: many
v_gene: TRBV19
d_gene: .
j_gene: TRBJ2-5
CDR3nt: TGTGCCAGTAGCCTAGGCCAAGAGACCCAGTACTTC
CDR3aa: CASSLGQETQYF

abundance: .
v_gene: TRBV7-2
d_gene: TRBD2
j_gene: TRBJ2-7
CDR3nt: TGTGCCAGCAGCTTCAATGGTCAGACTAGCGGGAGAAACGAGCAGTACTTC
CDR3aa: CASSFNGQTSGRNEQYF

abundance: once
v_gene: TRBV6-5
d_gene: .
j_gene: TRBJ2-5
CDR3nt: TGTGCCAGCGGGCAACAGGGTACGGAGACCCAGTACTTC
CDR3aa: CASGQQGTETQYF

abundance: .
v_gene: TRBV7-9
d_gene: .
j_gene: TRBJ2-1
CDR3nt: TGTGCCAGCAGCTTGCAGCGCACAGGGAACCATGAGCAGTTCTTC
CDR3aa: CASSLQRTGNHEQFF

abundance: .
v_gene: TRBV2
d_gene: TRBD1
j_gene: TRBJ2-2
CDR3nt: TGTGCCAGCGGGACAGGGAGGTCCACCGGGGAGCTGTTTTTT
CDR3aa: CASGTGRSTGELFF

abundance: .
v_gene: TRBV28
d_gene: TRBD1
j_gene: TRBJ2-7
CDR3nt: TGTGCCAGCAGTTTATACGGAGACAGGGGGCGTAACGAGCAGTACTTC
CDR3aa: CASSLYGDRGRNEQYF

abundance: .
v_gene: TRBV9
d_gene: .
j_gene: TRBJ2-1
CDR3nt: TGTGCCAGCAGCGTAACCACCCGGACAGACTACAATGAGCAGTTCTTC
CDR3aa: CASSVTTRTDYNEQFF

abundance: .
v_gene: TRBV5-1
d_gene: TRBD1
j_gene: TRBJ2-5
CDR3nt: TGCGCCAGCAGCTTTCTGGGGACAGTCCAAGAGACCCAGTACTTC
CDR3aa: CASSFLGTVQETQYF

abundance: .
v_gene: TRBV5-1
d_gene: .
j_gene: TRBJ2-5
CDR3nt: TGCGCCAGCAGCTTCGGGGGAGGGGGGACCCAGTACTTC
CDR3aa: CASSFGGGGTQYF

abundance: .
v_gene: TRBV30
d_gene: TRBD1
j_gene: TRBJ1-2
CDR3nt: TGTGCCTGGAGCAGGGGGAACTATGGCTACACCTTC
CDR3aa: CAWSRGNYGYTF

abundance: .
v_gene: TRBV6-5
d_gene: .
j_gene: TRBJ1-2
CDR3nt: TGTGCCAGCAGTTACTCCCAAGTCGGAGATTATGGCTACACCTTC
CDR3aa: CASSYSQVGDYGYTF

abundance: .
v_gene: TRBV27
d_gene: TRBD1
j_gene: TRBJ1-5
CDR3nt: TGTGCCAGCAGTGGTACCGGGACAGGGGGCGACGATCAGCCCCAGCATTTT
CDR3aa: CASSGTGTGGDDQPQHF

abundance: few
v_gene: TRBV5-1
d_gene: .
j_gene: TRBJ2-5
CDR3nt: TGCGCCAGCAGCTTGCGGGGTGGGTTAGAGACCCAGTACTTC
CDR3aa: CASSLRGGLETQYF

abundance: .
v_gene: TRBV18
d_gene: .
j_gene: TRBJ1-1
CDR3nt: TGTGCCAGCGCAACCGGGGGGGTTATGAACACTGAAGCTTTCTTT
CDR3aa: CASATGGVMNTEAFF

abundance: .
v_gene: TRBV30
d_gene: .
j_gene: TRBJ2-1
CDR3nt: TGTGCCTGGAGTGGGGTTGACACCGATGAGCAGTTCTTC
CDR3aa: CAWSGVDTDEQFF

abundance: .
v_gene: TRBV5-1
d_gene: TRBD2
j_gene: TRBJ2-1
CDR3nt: TGCGCCAGCAGCCCCCGAGCGGGGGAGGCGAGTGAGCAGTTCTTC
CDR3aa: CASSPRAGEASEQFF

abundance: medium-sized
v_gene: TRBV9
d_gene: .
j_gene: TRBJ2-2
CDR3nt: TGTGCCAGCAGCGTGAGGTCCGGGGAGCTGTTTTTT
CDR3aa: CASSVRSGELFF

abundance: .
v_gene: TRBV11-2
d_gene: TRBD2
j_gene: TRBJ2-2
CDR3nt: TGTGCCAGCAGCCAAGGGGTAGGGAGGGCCGGGGAGCTGTTTTTT
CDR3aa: CASSQGVGRAGELFF

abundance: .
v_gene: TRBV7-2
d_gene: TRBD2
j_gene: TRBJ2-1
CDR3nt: TGTGCCAGCAGTTCGACTAGCGGGGGTTCCTACAATGAGCAGTTCTTC
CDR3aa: CASSSTSGGSYNEQFF

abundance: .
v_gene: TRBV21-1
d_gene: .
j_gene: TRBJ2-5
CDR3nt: TGTGCCAGCAGCAAAGCGCTTTCGTGTATGGGTCGACAGGGAAGCGAGACCCAGTACTTC
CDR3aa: CASSKALSCMGRQGSETQYF

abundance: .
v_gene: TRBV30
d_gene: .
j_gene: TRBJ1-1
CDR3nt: TGTGCCTGGACGGCGGGGTTGGGCACTGAAGCTTTCTTT
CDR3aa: CAWTAGLGTEAFF

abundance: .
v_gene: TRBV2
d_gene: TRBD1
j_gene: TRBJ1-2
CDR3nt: TGTGCCAGCAGAGAAACAGGGGGGGCCTATGGCTACACCTTC
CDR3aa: CASRETGGAYGYTF

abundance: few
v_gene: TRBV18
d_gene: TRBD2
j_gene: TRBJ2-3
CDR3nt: TGTGCCAGCTCACGAATCCCGTTAACTAGCGGAAGCACAGATACGCAGTATTTT
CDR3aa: CASSRIPLTSGSTDTQYF

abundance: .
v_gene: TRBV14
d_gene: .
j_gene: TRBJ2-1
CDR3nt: TGTGCCAGCAGCCATAATCGGGACACACAGTTCTTC
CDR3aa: CASSHNRDTQFF

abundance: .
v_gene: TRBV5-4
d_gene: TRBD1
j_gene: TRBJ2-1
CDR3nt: TGTGCCAGCAGCTACCGGGACAGGATAGGTGATGAGCAGTTCTTC
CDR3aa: CASSYRDRIGDEQFF

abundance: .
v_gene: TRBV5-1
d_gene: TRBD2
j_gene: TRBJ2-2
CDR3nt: TGCGCCAGCAGCTCTGTCCCCAGCGGGAGAGGGATCGGGGAGCTGTTTTTT
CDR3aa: CASSSVPSGRGIGELFF

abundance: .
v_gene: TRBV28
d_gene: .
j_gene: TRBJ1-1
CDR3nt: TGTGCCAGCAGTCCCCATCGCGGGGCTGGCGCTGAAGCTTTCTTT
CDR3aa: CASSPHRGAGAEAFF

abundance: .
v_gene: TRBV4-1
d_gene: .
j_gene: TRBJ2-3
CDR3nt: TGCGCCAGCAGCCAAGCGGGATACCTCACAGATACGCAGTATTTT
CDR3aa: CASSQAGYLTDTQYF

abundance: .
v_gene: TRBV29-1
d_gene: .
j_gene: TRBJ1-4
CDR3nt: TGCAGCGTTAAACGGGCGGGGGCGGCAACTAATGAAAAACTGTTTTTT
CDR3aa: CSVKRAGAATNEKLFF

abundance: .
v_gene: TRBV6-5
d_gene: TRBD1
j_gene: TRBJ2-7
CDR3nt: TGTGCCAGCAGTTGGACGACAGGGACAACCTACGAGCAGTACTTC
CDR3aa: CASSWTTGTTYEQYF

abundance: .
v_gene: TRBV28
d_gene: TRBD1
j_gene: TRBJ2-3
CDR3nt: TGTGCCAGCAGTTTAGGGACAGGGGGCCGCGATACGCAGTATTTT
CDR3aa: CASSLGTGGRDTQYF

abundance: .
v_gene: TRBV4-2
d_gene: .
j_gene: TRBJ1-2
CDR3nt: TGTGCCAGCAGCCAAGATGGAGAAGGAGATCCCTATGGCTACACCTTC
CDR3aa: CASSQDGEGDPYGYTF

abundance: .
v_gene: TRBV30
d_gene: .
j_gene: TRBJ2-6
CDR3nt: TGTGCACACGACGGGGCTGGGGCCAACGTCCTGACTTTC
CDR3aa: CAHDGAGANVLTF

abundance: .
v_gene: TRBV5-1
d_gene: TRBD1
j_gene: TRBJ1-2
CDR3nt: TGCGCCAGCAGCCCGGACGGGACAGGGTCCGGCTATGGCTACACCTTC
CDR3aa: CASSPDGTGSGYGYTF

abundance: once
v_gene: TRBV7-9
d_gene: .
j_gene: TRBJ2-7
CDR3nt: TGTGCCAGCAGCTCGCGACAGGAAACCTACGAGCAGTACTTC
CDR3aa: CASSSRQETYEQYF

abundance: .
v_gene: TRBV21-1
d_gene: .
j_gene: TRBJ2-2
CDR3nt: TGTGCCAGCAGCAAAGATGGGACAGGGGACACCGGGGAGCTGTTTTTT
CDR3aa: CASSKDGTGDTGELFF

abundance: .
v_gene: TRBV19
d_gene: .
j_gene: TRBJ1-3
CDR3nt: TGTGCCAGTAGTCTAGACGGTAACTCTGGAAACACCATATATTTT
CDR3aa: CASSLDGNSGNTIYF

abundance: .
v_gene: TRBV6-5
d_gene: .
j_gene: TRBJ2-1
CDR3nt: TGTGCCAGCAGTTACTCCACCCAGGGAGGTGAGCAGTTCTTC
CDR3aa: CASSYSTQGGEQFF

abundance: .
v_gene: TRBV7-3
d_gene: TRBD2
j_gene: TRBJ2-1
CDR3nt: TGTGCCACCCCCGGGACTACCTTCATTGGATCCTACAATGAGCAGTTCTTC
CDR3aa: CATPGTTFIGSYNEQFF

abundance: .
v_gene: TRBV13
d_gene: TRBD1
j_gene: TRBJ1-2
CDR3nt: TGTGCCAGCAGCTTAGCCCAGGGACAGGGAGGTTTCTATGGCTACACCTTC
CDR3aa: CASSLAQGQGGFYGYTF